These 3 T cell receptor beta chains came from one sample sequenced in a study of blood T cell repertoires in COVID-19. Only in-frame clones appear in the TCRdb table, and some are missing; sequencing was by immunoSEQ multiplex PCR. The profile shows 150,000 to 200,000 clones, roughly nine tenths of them singletons. The sample taken for sequencing was peripheral blood. The receptor source for this set is a man in his forties with acute or convalescent COVID-19.

The chain joins TRBV19 to TRBJ2-7; the D gene is possibly TRBD2 (5 bases). V lost 3 bases, J lost 2 bases, and 11 bases lay in between. Germline V lookup: CDR1 LNHDA, CDR2 SQIVND (reference sequence). CDR3 length: 14 residues. CDR3 residues: CASSIRDSAYEQYF. CDR3 nucleotides: TGTGCCAGTAGTATTAGAGATAGCGCCTACGAGCAGTACTTC.

The CDR3 sequence: CASSYSSTGLYGYTF. The CDR3 DNA follows: TGTGCCAGCAGTTACTCTTCGACAGGACTCTATGGCTACACCTTC. V is TRBV6-6 and J is TRBJ1-2; perhaps TRBD1 as D (6 bases). In germline, CDR1 is MNHNY, CDR2 SVGAGI (reference sequence). Trimming removed 0 bases at V and 4 bases at J, with 12 bases between. The CDR3 totals 15 residues.

This sequence joins TRBV28 and TRBJ1-2; 10 bases map to TRBD1. Germline CDR1 is MDHEN and CDR2 is SYDVKM. The CDR3 length is 19 residues. J lost 4 bases, V lost 8 bases, and 22 bases had no gene match. The CDR3 loop reads CASRRVTTGGALGGYGYTF. The CDR3 DNA reads TGTGCCAGCCGCAGGGTCACGACAGGGGGCGCTCTCGGAGGCTATGGCTACACCTTC.